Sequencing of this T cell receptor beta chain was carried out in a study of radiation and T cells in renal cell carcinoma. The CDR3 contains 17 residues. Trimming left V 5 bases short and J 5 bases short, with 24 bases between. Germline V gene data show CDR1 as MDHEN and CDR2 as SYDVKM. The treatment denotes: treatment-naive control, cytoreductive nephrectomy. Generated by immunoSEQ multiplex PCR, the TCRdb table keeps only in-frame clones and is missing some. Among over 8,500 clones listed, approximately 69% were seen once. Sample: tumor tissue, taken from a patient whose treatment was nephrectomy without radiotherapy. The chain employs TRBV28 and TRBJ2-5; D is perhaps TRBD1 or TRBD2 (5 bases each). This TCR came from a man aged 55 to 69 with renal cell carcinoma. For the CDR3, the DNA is TGTGCCAGCAGTATACTTTCCGGGACGTCGAAGAGGGAGACCCAGTACTTC. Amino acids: CASSILSGTSKRETQYF.